The T cell receptor (beta chain) under discussion was sequenced for a study of shared clonotypes between healthy human individuals (dated by TCRdb to 2020 to 2022). General notes on the study: The cohort included a few men and two women between 18 and 49 years of age. For each donor, CD4 naive and CD4 memory were each given three plates, CD8 naive was given two plates, and CD8 memory was given one plate. To estimate repertoire size and how much clonotype sharing occurs between individuals, the study deeply sequenced the blood TCR repertoires of several healthy adults. Libraries were prepared and TCR repertoires were sequenced by different laboratories using diverse techniques, in order to increase sequencing depth and limit assay-specific biases. Per donor, leukapheresis produced somewhere between about 0.94 and 8.9 billion PBMCs.

As for this clone: Its target antigen remains unknown. Base qualities were left out, and no much larger clone turns up one base away.

Using the deep immunoSEQ assay, TCR CDR3 regions were amplified from genomic DNA by multiplex PCR. Extracted genomic DNA from each cell subset was spread evenly across all wells of several immunoSEQ 96-well plates, with each plate serving as a replicate. For sorted subsets, approximately 0.2 ug of genomic DNA, equivalent to 25,000 to 30,000 T cell genomes, went into each replicate PCR. Purified libraries were quantified with a Qubit 3.0 fluorometer, sized on a Bioanalyzer 2100, and re-quantified with the KAPA Library Quantification kit. A separate single-read 150-cycle Illumina NextSeq 550 flow cell was used to sequence each immunoSEQ 96-well plate. The source study handled its data this way. Because the immunoSEQ output included only junctional sequences and no quality scores, the filtering could not be the same as the filtering used for full-length reads. To assign V/J genes and CDR3, sequences were annotated using PyIR, a Python wrapper for IgBLAST v1.9, with IMGT germline references. Reads were removed for weak V/J assignments (E-value above 1e-6), missing CDR3, stop codons, out-of-frame junctions, or ambiguous translated residues. V3J clonotypes were defined as sequences sharing the same inferred V gene, J gene, and CDR3 amino acid sequence. Percentage overlap between repertoires was computed as shared unique clonotypes divided by the size of the smaller repertoire. RTK rarefaction, the Chao1 estimator, and Recon v2.1 estimates of unobserved clonotypes were used to assess repertoire richness. For all TCRbeta clonotypes obtained by the gDNA method from a handful of donors, generation probabilities were computed with OLGA. Not all clones reach the TCRdb copy of this immuneACCESS table, which keeps in-frame sequences only. Checked studies attribute under half of the gap to unresolved V genes and leave the rest unexplained. D and trimming come from the DNA, and the V and J calls and clone size come from that table. The table for this sample lists more than 1,200,000 clones; less than 99% of them were counted only once. Of the sample, about 0.4% is held by the ten largest clones.

Here is what the overall study found, with its caveats: Larger estimated clonotype richness was generally found for naive subsets than for memory subsets. Pairwise subsampling led to the expectation that sequencing depth would affect the degree of clonotype sharing among donors. About 5% of naive CD4, 3% to 3.5% of naive CD8, approximately 2% of memory CD4, and about 0.4% of memory CD8 clonotypes were shared across several donors. Because the study included only a small number of donors, the genetic and exposure-history diversity represented was limited. Sampling was restricted to blood, and TCR repertoires in tissue are likely to differ from TCR repertoires in blood. Compared with non-shared clonotypes, the clonotypes found in all four sorted-subset donors had higher generation probabilities. Rarefaction of sorted-subset datasets indicated incomplete sequencing despite the large sequencing depth.

From its cysteine to its phenylalanine, the CDR3 spans 15 amino acids. Only the CDR3 DNA stays, 45 bases, in frame from base 1. V has 2 bases trimmed and J has 9 bases trimmed; junction bases matching no gene number 9. The germline V gene provides CDR1 SNHLY and CDR2 FYNNEI. Donors were healthy HIV-negative adults with no recently reported acute infections or vaccinations. Every donor was a Caucasian adult residing in Nashville, Tennessee, USA. Magnetic negative selection was used to enrich CD4+ T cells, after which naive cells were positively selected on CD45RA and the negative fraction became the memory subset. Blood was collected by leukapheresis, and PBMCs were isolated by Ficoll-Histopaque density gradient centrifugation and then cryopreserved in liquid nitrogen vapor phase. Analytical flow cytometry was used to check the purity and quantity of each magnetically sorted T cell population. Each sorted fraction had its genomic DNA isolated and then quantified by UV absorbance on a Nanodrop 2000c.

The sample was naive CD4+ T cells sorted from blood. The cell subset or site label for this specimen denotes: CD45RA+ positively selected. The rearrangement joined TRBV2 to TRBJ1-5; 8 central bases correspond to TRBD1. The TCR sequence derives from a man between 25 and 39 years old in good health. DNA sequence: TGTGCCAGCAGTGAAACCCAGACAGGGGTGGGGCCCCAGCATTTT. Translated, this is CASSETQTGVGPQHF.